Included here is one TCR beta chain sequence, with context. As yet, its antigen is unknown. The data originate from a study of cytomegalovirus exposure and HLA in healthy donors. This PCR relied on a set of 60 Vbeta primers and 13 Jbeta primers. Original processing methods: Among the unique TCR beta chains that a later analysis counted, some 73 million in all, roughly 11 million were shared. The protocol was immunoSEQ multiplex PCR, while the TCRdb copy is restricted to in-frame clones and leaves out a portion. The DNA gave D and trimming, while V, J and clone size come from that table. The repertoire holds around 140,000 clones, approximately 80% seen once, with around 13% in the top ten. General study findings and limits: The analysis excluded some indistinguishable V segments, including TRBV6-2 and TRBV6-3.

Germline V gene data show CDR1 as MNHNS and CDR2 as SASEGT. V dropped 3 bases and J dropped 4 bases, with 15 bases sitting between them. The CDR3 is made up of 15 amino acids. Input material: PBMCs. V usage is TRBV6-1 and J usage is TRBJ1-2; possible D gene TRBD1, 6 bases. The receptor was isolated from a man aged 35 to 55 in good health and CMV-seropositive. The DNA of the CDR3 is TGTGCCAGCAGTGACTACAGGGTGGAGGTCTATGGCTACACCTTC. This translates into CASSDYRVEVYGYTF.